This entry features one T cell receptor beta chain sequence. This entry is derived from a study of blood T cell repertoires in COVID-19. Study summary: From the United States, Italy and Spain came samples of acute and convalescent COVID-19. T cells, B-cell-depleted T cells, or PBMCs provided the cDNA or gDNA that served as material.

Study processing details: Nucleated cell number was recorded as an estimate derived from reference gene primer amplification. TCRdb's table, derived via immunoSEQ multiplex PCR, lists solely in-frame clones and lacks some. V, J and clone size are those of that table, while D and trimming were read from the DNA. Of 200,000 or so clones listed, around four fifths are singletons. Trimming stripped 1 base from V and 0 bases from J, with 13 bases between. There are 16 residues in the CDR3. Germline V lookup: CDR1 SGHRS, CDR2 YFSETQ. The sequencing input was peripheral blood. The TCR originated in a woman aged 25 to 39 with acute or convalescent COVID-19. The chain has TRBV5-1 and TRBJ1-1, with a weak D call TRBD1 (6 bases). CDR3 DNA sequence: TGCGCCAGCAGCTTGATGCAGGGGCAATTGAACACTGAAGCTTTCTTT. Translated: CASSLMQGQLNTEAFF.